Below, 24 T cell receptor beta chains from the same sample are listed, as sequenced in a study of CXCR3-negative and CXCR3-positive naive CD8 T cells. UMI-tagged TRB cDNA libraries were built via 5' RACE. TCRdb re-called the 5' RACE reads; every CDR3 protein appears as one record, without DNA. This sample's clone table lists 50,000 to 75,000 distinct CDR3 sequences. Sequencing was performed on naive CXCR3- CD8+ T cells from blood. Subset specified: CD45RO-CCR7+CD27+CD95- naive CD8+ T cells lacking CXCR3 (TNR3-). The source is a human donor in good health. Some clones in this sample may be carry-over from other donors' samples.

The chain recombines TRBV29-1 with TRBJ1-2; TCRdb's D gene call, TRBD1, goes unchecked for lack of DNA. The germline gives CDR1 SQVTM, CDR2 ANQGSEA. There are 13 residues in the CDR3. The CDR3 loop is CSVQGNFGDGYTF.

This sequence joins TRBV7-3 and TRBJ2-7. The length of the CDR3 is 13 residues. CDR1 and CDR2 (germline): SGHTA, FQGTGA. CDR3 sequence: CASSLSGSYEQYF. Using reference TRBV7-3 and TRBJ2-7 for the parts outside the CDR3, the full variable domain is GAGVSQTPSNKVTEKGKYVELRCDPISGHTALYWYRQSLGQGPEFLIYFQGTGAADDSGLPNDRFFAVRPEGSVSTLKIQRTERGDSAVYLCASSLSGSYEQYFGPGTRLTVT.

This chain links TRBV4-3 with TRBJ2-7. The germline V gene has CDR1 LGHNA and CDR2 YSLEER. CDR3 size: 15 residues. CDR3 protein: CASSQGIRGSYEQYF.

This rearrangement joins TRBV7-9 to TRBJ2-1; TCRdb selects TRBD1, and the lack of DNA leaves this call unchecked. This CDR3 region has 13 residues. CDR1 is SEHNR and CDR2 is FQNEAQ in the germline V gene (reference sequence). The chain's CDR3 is CASSRDSNNEQFF.

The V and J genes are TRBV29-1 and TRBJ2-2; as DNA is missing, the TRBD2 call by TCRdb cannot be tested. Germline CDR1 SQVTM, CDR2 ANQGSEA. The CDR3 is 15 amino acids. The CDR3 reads CSVGLAGGYTGELFF.

CDR3 sequence reads: CASSLSGSTYEQYF. V is TRBV12-3 or TRBV12-4 and J is TRBJ2-7; with no DNA, the TCRdb D assignment of TRBD1 cannot be verified. The CDR3 totals 14 residues.

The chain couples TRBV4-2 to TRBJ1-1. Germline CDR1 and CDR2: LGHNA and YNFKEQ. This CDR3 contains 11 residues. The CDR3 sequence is CASSQGTEAFF.

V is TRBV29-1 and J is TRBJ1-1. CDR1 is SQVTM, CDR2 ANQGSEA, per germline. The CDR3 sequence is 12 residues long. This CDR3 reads CSLWTTETEAFF.

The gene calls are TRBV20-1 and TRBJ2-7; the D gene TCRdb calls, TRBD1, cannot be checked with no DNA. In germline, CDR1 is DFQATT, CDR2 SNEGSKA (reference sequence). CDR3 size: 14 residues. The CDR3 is CSAGETGVAYEQYF.

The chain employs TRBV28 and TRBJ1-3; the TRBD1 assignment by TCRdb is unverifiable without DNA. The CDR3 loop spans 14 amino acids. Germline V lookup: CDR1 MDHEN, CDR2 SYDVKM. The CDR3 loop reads CASSPSGVGNTIYF.

The CDR3 is CASSPETGTSYEQYF. This chain joins TRBV6-1 and TRBJ2-7; the D call of TRBD1 rests on TCRdb alone, since no DNA is present to check it. Germline V gives CDR1 MNHNS, CDR2 SASEGT. The CDR3 runs to 15 residues.

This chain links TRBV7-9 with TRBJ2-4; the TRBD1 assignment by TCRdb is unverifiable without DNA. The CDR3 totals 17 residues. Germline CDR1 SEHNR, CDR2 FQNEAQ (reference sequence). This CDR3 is CASSISGAGGAKNIQYF.

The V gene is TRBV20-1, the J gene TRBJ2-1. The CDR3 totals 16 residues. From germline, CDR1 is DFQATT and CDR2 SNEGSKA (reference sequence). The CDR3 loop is CSAYETDLSSYNEQFF.

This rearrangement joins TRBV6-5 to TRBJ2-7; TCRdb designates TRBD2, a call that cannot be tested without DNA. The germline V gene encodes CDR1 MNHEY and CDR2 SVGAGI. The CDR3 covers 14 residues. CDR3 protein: CASSYSGTIYEQYF.

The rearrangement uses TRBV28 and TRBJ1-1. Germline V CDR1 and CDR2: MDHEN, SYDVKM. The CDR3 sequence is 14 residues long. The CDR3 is CASSLVQVNTEAFF.

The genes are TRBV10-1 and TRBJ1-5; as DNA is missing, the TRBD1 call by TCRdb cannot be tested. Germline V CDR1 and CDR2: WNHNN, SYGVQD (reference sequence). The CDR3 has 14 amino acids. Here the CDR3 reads CASRDSQGIQPQHF.

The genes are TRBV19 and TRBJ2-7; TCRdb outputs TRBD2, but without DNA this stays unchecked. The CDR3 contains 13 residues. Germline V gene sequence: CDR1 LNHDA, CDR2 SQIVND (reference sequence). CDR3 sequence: CASSLTSGERQYF.

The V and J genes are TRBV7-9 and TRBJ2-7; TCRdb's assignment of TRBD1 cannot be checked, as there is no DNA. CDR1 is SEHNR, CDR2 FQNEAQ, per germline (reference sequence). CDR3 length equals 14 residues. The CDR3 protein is CASSSRQGSYEQYF.

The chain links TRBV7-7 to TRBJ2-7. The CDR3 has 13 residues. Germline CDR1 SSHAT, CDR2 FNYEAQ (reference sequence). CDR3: CASSPDFGDEQYF.

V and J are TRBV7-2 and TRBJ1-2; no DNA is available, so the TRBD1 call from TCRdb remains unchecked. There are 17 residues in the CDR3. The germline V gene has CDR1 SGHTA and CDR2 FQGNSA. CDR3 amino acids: CASSPPTPDRANYGYTF.

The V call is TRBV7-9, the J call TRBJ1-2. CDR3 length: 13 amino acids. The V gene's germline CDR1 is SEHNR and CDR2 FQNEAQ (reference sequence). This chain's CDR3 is CASSLEVNYGYTF.

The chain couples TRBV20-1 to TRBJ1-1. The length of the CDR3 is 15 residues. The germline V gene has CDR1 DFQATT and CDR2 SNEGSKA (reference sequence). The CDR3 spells CSAGIHLSRNTEAFF.

The CDR3: CASSLSGTDNNSPLHF. The V gene is TRBV11-2, the J gene TRBJ1-6; TCRdb selects TRBD1, and the lack of DNA leaves this call unchecked. The CDR3 sequence is 16 residues long. Per germline, CDR1 SGHAT and CDR2 FQNNGV.

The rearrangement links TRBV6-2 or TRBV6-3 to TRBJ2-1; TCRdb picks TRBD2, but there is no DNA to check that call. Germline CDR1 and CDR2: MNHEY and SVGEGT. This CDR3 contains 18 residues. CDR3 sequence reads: CASSYLGTSGGAYNEQFF.